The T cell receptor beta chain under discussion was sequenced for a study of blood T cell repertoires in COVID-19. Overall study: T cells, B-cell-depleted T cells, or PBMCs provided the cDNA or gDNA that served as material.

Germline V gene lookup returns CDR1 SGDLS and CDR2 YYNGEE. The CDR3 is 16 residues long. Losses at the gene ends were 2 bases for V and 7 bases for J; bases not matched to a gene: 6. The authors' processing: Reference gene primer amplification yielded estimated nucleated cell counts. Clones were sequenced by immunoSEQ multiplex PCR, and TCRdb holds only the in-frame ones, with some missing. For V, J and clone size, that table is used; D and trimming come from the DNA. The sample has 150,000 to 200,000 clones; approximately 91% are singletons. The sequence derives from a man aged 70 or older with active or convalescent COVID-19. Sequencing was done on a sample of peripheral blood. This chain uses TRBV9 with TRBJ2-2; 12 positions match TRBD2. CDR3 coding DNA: TGTGCCAGCAGCGTTTCTAGCGGGGGGGCAATCGGGGAGCTGTTTTTT. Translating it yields CASSVSSGGAIGELFF.